The clone carrying this T cell receptor (beta chain) was seen many times. The antigen remains unidentified. Repertoires were generated with immunoSEQ multiplex PCR, while TCRdb's copy carries only in-frame clones and drops some. The sample includes about 130,000 clones, approximately 88% of them seen just once. The record originates from a study of T cell responses to AZD1222 COVID-19 vaccine. General study results and limits: A reported finding is that nearly half of spike-specific TCRs target unmutated variant regions.

Germline V gene data show CDR1 as SGHAT and CDR2 as FQNNGV. The V end was cut by 2 bases, the J end by 4 bases, with 14 bases between. The CDR3 consists of 15 residues. Here the sequenced sample was peripheral blood, taken on day 0 of AZD1222 vaccination. J is TRBJ1-2 and V is TRBV11-2; a possible D gene is TRBD1 (5 bases). The receptor comes from an adult in good health. CDR3 loop: CASSLWAGWAYGYTF. For the CDR3, the DNA is TGTGCCAGCAGCTTATGGGCAGGGTGGGCCTATGGCTACACCTTC.